The rows below give T cell receptor beta chains drawn from one sample of a study of cytomegalovirus exposure and HLA in healthy donors. Clones were sequenced by immunoSEQ multiplex PCR, and TCRdb holds only the in-frame ones, with some missing. The repertoire includes about 95,000 clones, about 81% of them detected once, and roughly 4% sits in the top ten. Sequenced sample: PBMCs. Every receptor here comes from a woman between 35 and 50 years old in good health and CMV-seropositive. The CDR3 runs from the conserved cysteine through the conserved F or W.

TRBV7-6,TRBJ2-1,CASSLRQGEQFF
TRBV20-1,TRBJ2-7,CSVYRAYEQYF
TRBV19,TRBJ2-1,CASSAPGTAVWTSGKGVEQFF
TRBV29-1,TRBJ1-3,CSVATGGNTIYF
TRBV25-1,TRBJ2-3,CASSSPSGKSTDTQYF
TRBV2,TRBJ2-7,CASNSRAGAGEQYF
TRBV27,TRBJ1-1,CASSFRGGPEAFF
TRBV19,TRBJ2-7,CASSRAPGQGAYEQYF
TRBV29-1,TRBJ2-1,CSMGDYYNEQFF
TRBV7-8,TRBJ1-1,CASSLTRPGQGTEAFF
TRBV14,TRBJ2-7,CASSQVFREQYF
TRBV6-5,TRBJ2-3,CATKTGATSTDTQYF
TRBV6-5,TRBJ2-7,CASSYRASGTYEQYF
TRBV27,TRBJ2-3,CASSPIAGVRTDTQYF
TRBV5-8,TRBJ2-7,CASSRGLGTYEQYF
TRBV4-2,TRBJ1-5,CASSQDLEGFQPQHF
TRBV9,TRBJ2-2,CASRITSGRVHTGELFF
TRBV9,TRBJ1-2,CASTQGSYGYTF
TRBV30,TRBJ2-2,CAWRRGSNTGELFF
TRBV10-1,TRBJ1-2,CASSSGTHIKYGYTF
TRBV2,TRBJ1-3,CASSGTGEETIYF
TRBV30,TRBJ1-4,CAWSRRSNEKLFF
TRBV2,TRBJ2-5,CASTNRVQETQYF
TRBV6-5,TRBJ2-2,CASSRGDTGELFF
TRBV2,TRBJ2-5,CANLFETGASTQYF
TRBV7-9,TRBJ2-3,CASSSGTGDTDTQYF
TRBV5-1,TRBJ2-2,CASSLRHNTGELFF
TRBV30,TRBJ2-1,CAWSAGTSSYNEQFF
TRBV28,TRBJ2-7,CANRVRDRGFYEQYF
TRBV10-3,TRBJ1-2,CAISTGFGYTF
TRBV7-8,TRBJ2-7,CASSLALLASEQYF
TRBV10-3,TRBJ1-2,CAISGTGANYGYTF
TRBV29-1,TRBJ2-7,CSVLEVLAGMYEQYF
TRBV5-1,TRBJ1-1,CASSRDRYTEAFF
TRBV29-1,TRBJ2-7,CSVAIWGRMDEQYF
TRBV21-1,TRBJ1-4,CASNSGHGNEKLFF
TRBV4-2,TRBJ2-5,CASSQVLAGGTQETQYF
TRBV2,TRBJ2-5,CASSSLAGLDQETQYF
TRBV6-1,TRBJ2-5,CASYPGHTQETQYF
TRBV27,TRBJ2-1,CASSRRGGDEQFF
TRBV28,TRBJ2-2,CASSTAGENTGELFF
TRBV5-1,TRBJ1-4,CASSLVSGSNNEKLFF
TRBV2,TRBJ2-7,CASRNRAGSYEQYF
TRBV19,TRBJ1-2,CASSPTGGYGYTF
TRBV6-1,TRBJ2-7,CASSDGILSKYSSYEQYF
TRBV11-3,TRBJ2-1,CASSPSAGAYNEQFF
TRBV2,TRBJ2-7,CASTGLAGSSYEQYF
TRBV19,TRBJ1-2,CASSIGHTDYGYTF
TRBV2,TRBJ2-7,CASSPGTGRYEQYF
TRBV30,TRBJ1-2,CAWSVSARGRDYGYTF
TRBV10-3,TRBJ1-2,CAISESGGNYGYTF
TRBV6-6,TRBJ1-3,CASSYVKASGNTIYF
TRBV7-8,TRBJ2-1,CASSSLTSNEQFF
TRBV30,TRBJ2-2,CAWRTQGLLSGELFF
TRBV18,TRBJ1-1,CASSPRGQGNTEAFF
TRBV5-1,TRBJ2-1,CASSFGDSYNEQFF
TRBV13,TRBJ2-7,CASSLGGGSSYEQYF
TRBV5-1,TRBJ1-6,CASSLGQGNSPLHF
TRBV7-9,TRBJ1-2,CASSTTGDGYTF
TRBV2,TRBJ1-3,CASSVNRDSGNTIYF